This TCR beta chain is drawn from a study of beta chain features in type 1 diabetes. Study in general: Cell yields, age and gender were similar between patients and healthy donors. Overall study results and limits: A closer apparent resemblance between naive, central memory and Treg TCRB repertoires was seen in patients than in healthy donors. Type 1 diabetes patients showed a moderate but significant shortening of TCRB CDR3s in all four CD4+ subsets. Diminished insertions and augmented deletions at VDJ junctions characterized type 1 diabetes patients.

Sorted CD4+ subsets: naive, central memory, regulatory, stem cell-like memory (CD45RO/CCR7/CD25/CD127/CD95/CD27 panel). Trimming cost V 4 bases and J 7 bases, with 8 bases left between them. CDR3 length: 11 amino acids. Germline V gene data show CDR1 as SNHLY and CDR2 as FYNNEI. The investigators reverse transcribed all of the isolated RNA, so they sequenced expressed TCRB transcripts. Using immunoSEQ multiplex PCR, the repertoire was profiled, and TCRdb retains in-frame clones only, with some absent. The sample includes hundreds of thousands of clones, over 7% of them seen just once. This clone was counted ten times or more. The antigen is not known.

The sequencing input was central memory CD4+ T cells from blood. The chain has TRBV2 and TRBJ2-7; D possibly corresponds to TRBD2 (5 bases). The sequence was obtained from a man between 25 and 39 years old with type 1 diabetes. DNA of the CDR3: TGTGCCAGCAGTGCGAGGGTAGAGCAGTACTTC. Translating it yields CASSARVEQYF.